A selection of T cell receptor beta chains follows, all from one sample in a study of OX40 agonist ivuxolimab in advanced cancers. Assay used: immunoSEQ multiplex PCR; TCRdb lists only in-frame clones, some missing. Seen here are under 100,000 clones, roughly nine tenths observed once, and the top ten hold 0.3% to 0.4%. Sample: CD4+ or CD8+ T cells sorted from blood, taken in a trial of the OX40 agonist ivuxolimab. These TCRs come from an adult with an advanced solid tumor such as melanoma, head and neck, liver or kidney cancer. The CDR3 runs from the conserved cysteine through the conserved F or W. D genes are given only for firm matches. Size values are once, few and many counts, or a class for expanded clones, and some rows have none.

d_gene: TRBD1; v_gene: TRBV30; j_gene: TRBJ1-1; abundance: NA; CDR3aa: CAWSGAQGINTEAFF; CDR3nt: TGTGCCTGGAGTGGGGCACAGGGGATCAACACTGAAGCTTTCTTT
d_gene: NA; v_gene: TRBV7-2; j_gene: TRBJ1-1; abundance: NA; CDR3aa: CASSFGLNTEAFF; CDR3nt: TGTGCCAGCAGCTTCGGGCTGAACACTGAAGCTTTCTTT
d_gene: TRBD2; v_gene: TRBV7-3; j_gene: TRBJ2-1; abundance: NA; CDR3aa: CASSLAGGRLNEQFF; CDR3nt: TGTGCCAGCAGCTTAGCGGGGGGCAGATTAAATGAGCAGTTCTTC
d_gene: NA; v_gene: TRBV7-9; j_gene: TRBJ1-4; abundance: few; CDR3aa: CASSLGTLDALSTNEKLFF; CDR3nt: TGTGCCAGCAGCTTAGGGACATTAGACGCCCTATCAACTAATGAAAAACTGTTTTTT
d_gene: NA; v_gene: TRBV9; j_gene: TRBJ1-1; abundance: NA; CDR3aa: CASSARVENTEAFF; CDR3nt: TGTGCCAGCAGCGCGAGGGTAGAGAACACTGAAGCTTTCTTT
d_gene: NA; v_gene: TRBV28; j_gene: TRBJ1-4; abundance: NA; CDR3aa: CASSPPFSLGEKLFF; CDR3nt: TGTGCCAGCAGTCCACCTTTTAGCCTCGGTGAAAAACTGTTTTTT
d_gene: TRBD1; v_gene: TRBV11-3; j_gene: TRBJ2-2; abundance: NA; CDR3aa: CASSLDRAGELFF; CDR3nt: TGTGCCAGCAGCCTCGACAGGGCTGGGGAGCTGTTTTTT
d_gene: TRBD1; v_gene: TRBV5-1; j_gene: TRBJ1-4; abundance: NA; CDR3aa: CASSLQGAGEKLFF; CDR3nt: TGCGCCAGCAGCTTACAGGGGGCGGGGGAAAAACTGTTTTTT
d_gene: NA; v_gene: TRBV5-1; j_gene: TRBJ1-4; abundance: NA; CDR3aa: CASSLTVDNEKLFF; CDR3nt: TGCGCCAGCAGCTTGACAGTTGATAATGAAAAACTGTTTTTT
d_gene: TRBD2; v_gene: TRBV7-2; j_gene: TRBJ2-1; abundance: NA; CDR3aa: CASSGTSGRNEQFF; CDR3nt: TGTGCCAGTTCCGGGACTAGCGGGAGGAATGAGCAGTTCTTC
d_gene: TRBD2; v_gene: TRBV5-1; j_gene: TRBJ2-3; abundance: NA; CDR3aa: CASSRSSGGDTDTQYF; CDR3nt: TGCGCCAGCAGCCGCTCTAGCGGGGGTGACACAGATACGCAGTATTTT
d_gene: NA; v_gene: TRBV6-6; j_gene: TRBJ1-3; abundance: NA; CDR3aa: CASSYSMQGNTIYF; CDR3nt: TGTGCCAGCAGTTACTCGATGCAGGGAAACACCATATATTTT
d_gene: NA; v_gene: TRBV5-4; j_gene: TRBJ2-4; abundance: NA; CDR3aa: CASSLEPSRQNIQYF; CDR3nt: TGTGCCAGCAGCTTAGAACCCAGTCGGCAGAACATTCAGTACTTC
d_gene: NA; v_gene: TRBV5-8; j_gene: TRBJ1-2; abundance: once; CDR3aa: CASMQWGTNGYTF; CDR3nt: TGTGCCAGCATGCAATGGGGGACAAATGGCTACACCTTC
d_gene: NA; v_gene: TRBV9; j_gene: TRBJ1-5; abundance: NA; CDR3aa: CASSVDPDLQPQHF; CDR3nt: TGTGCCAGCAGCGTAGATCCAGACCTTCAGCCCCAGCATTTT
d_gene: NA; v_gene: TRBV27; j_gene: TRBJ2-1; abundance: NA; CDR3aa: CASSSTPFSEQFF; CDR3nt: TGTGCCAGCAGTTCCACACCTTTTTCTGAGCAGTTCTTC
d_gene: NA; v_gene: TRBV7-8; j_gene: TRBJ2-5; abundance: NA; CDR3aa: CASSPGLQETQYF; CDR3nt: TGTGCCAGCAGCCCGGGCCTACAAGAGACCCAGTACTTC